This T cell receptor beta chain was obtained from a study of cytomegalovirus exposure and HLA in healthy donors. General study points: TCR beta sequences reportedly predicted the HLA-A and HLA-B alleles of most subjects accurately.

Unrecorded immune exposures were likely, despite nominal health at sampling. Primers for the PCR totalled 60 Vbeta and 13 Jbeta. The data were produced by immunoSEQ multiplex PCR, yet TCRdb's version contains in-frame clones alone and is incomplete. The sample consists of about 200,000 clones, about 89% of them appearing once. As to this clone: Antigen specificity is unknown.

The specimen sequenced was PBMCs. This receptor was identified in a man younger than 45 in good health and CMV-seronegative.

The CDR3 loop reads CAWRGRGYEQYF. Written as DNA, the CDR3 is TGTGCCTGGAGGGGCAGGGGGTACGAGCAGTACTTC. The rearrangement uses TRBV30 and TRBJ2-7, with 7 bases aligning to TRBD1. Germline V gene data show CDR1 as GTSNPN and CDR2 as SVGIG (reference sequence). V lost 3 bases to trimming and J lost 4 bases; unmatched junction nucleotides: 3. The CDR3 is 12 amino acids.